This T cell receptor (beta chain) originates from a study of technical replicates of blood from a handful of donors. The repertoire was sequenced with immunoSEQ multiplex PCR; TCRdb's copy has only in-frame clones and lacks some. The sample lists about 93,000 clones, nearly 97% seen once, with approximately 0.26% in the top ten. Germline trimming cut 7 bases from V and 2 bases from J; bases unmatched to any gene: 6. The germline CDR1 and CDR2 sequences are SGHRS and YFSETQ. The CDR3 runs 13 residues. The clonotype originates from a human donor in good health. The sample comprised T cells isolated from PBMCs. J is TRBJ2-7 and V is TRBV5-1; 7 bases line up with TRBD1. The CDR3 nucleotides are TGCGCCAGCGCCACCGGGACAGCCTACGAGCAGTACTTC. This codes for CASATGTAYEQYF.